Listed below are T cell receptor beta chains from one sample, sequenced in a study of shared clonotypes between healthy human individuals. The data were produced by immunoSEQ multiplex PCR, yet TCRdb's version contains in-frame clones alone and is incomplete. The table records hundreds of thousands of clones, 90% to 97% of them present only once. Sample: naive CD4+ T cells sorted from blood. The receptors were sampled from a woman aged 30 to 39 in good health. The CDR3 runs from the conserved cysteine through the conserved F or W.

V gene	J gene	CDR3 protein
TRBV5-1	TRBJ2-3	CASSLSVQAGVGDTQYF
TRBV14	TRBJ2-2	CASSPRRVSGNTGELFF
TRBV30	TRBJ1-3	CAWSEGLGYGNTIYF
TRBV5-1	TRBJ2-7	CASSPGSQTPSYEQYF
TRBV27	TRBJ1-3	CASSITGRRSGNTIYF
TRBV2	TRBJ2-3	CASIGDTDTQYF
TRBV13	TRBJ2-7	CASSPLTGTAGEQYF
TRBV18	TRBJ1-2	CASSPQGIENGYTF
TRBV30	TRBJ2-2	CAWSLGSYGELFF
TRBV6-6	TRBJ1-5	CASSPGRTNQPQHF
TRBV19	TRBJ2-1	CASSPRGTAYNEQFF
TRBV18	TRBJ1-3	CASSPRDGSGNTIYF
TRBV6-5	TRBJ2-1	CASSYERGASQFF
TRBV6-1	TRBJ2-7	CASGDYEQYF
TRBV10-1	TRBJ1-4	CASSESGRWNEKLFF
TRBV5-1	TRBJ2-3	CASSLDRLGGRRTDTQYF
TRBV4-1	TRBJ2-7	CASSQERDTDFSYEQYF
TRBV5-1	TRBJ2-7	CASSGTSGGSYEQYF
TRBV11-2	TRBJ2-1	CASRDIPSSYNEQFF
TRBV2	TRBJ1-3	CASSEFGTSGNTIYF
TRBV6-6	TRBJ2-1	CASREEGNEQFF
TRBV2	TRBJ2-2	CASTGLAGFTGELFF
TRBV5-4	TRBJ2-4	CAIKFGTSGRASKNIQYF
TRBV11-2	TRBJ2-7	CASSLTLAGAEAYEQYF
TRBV5-1	TRBJ1-4	CASSRVGDPNEKLFF
TRBV7-9	TRBJ1-1	CASSTTLGGTEAFF
TRBV2	TRBJ2-7	CASRRQGTPLYEQYF
TRBV19	TRBJ1-5	CASSISVLGQYQPQHF
TRBV15	TRBJ2-7	CATSRSTWTSGYVQYF
TRBV19	TRBJ1-3	CASSISTASGNTIYF
TRBV5-5	TRBJ2-1	CASSPGLAGGQGEQFF
TRBV28	TRBJ1-4	CASSRPRGSWEKLFF